This is a list of T cell receptor beta chains from one sample in a study of blood T cells in healthy people across ages. TCRdb passed the 5' RACE reads through MiXCR, listing each CDR3 protein once. The sample consists of 650,000 to 1,000,000 distinct CDR3 sequences, roughly 35% of them appearing once. The sequencing input was blood. These receptors all come from a man between 18 and 35 years old in good health. CDR3s include the opening cysteine and the closing phenylalanine or tryptophan. A D gene is named only where the DNA matches it firmly. The listing skips clone size in some rows; elsewhere it reads once, few, many or a size class.

clone_size: .
j_call: TRBJ2-7
d_call: .
v_call: TRBV5-6
cdr3_aa: CASSWGPYEQYF
cdr3_nt: TGTGCCAGCAGCTGGGGGCCCTACGAGCAGTACTTC

clone_size: .
j_call: TRBJ1-3
d_call: .
v_call: TRBV5-1
cdr3_aa: CASSFSVRGTGRNTIYF
cdr3_nt: TGCGCCAGCAGCTTTAGTGTGCGCGGTACAGGGCGAAACACCATATATTTT

clone_size: few
j_call: TRBJ2-3
d_call: .
v_call: TRBV5-1
cdr3_aa: CASTTQPGTDTQYF
cdr3_nt: TGCGCCAGTACAACGCAGCCCGGCACAGATACGCAGTATTTT

clone_size: .
j_call: TRBJ2-2
d_call: TRBD2
v_call: TRBV4-2
cdr3_aa: CASSQPGLGAGELFF
cdr3_nt: TGTGCCAGCAGCCAGCCGGGACTAGGGGCCGGGGAGCTGTTTTTT

clone_size: many
j_call: TRBJ2-1
d_call: TRBD1
v_call: TRBV20-1
cdr3_aa: CSALGLLGTGNEQFF
cdr3_nt: TGCAGTGCCCTAGGTCTTCTCGGGACAGGCAATGAGCAGTTCTTC

clone_size: .
j_call: TRBJ2-1
d_call: .
v_call: TRBV28
cdr3_aa: CASSSGGTADNEQFF
cdr3_nt: TGTGCCAGCAGTTCTGGGGGGACAGCCGACAATGAGCAGTTCTTC

clone_size: few
j_call: TRBJ1-2
d_call: TRBD1
v_call: TRBV6-6
cdr3_aa: CASAGRGFYGYTF
cdr3_nt: TGTGCCAGCGCAGGCAGGGGGTTCTATGGCTACACCTTC

clone_size: many
j_call: TRBJ2-7
d_call: .
v_call: TRBV5-1
cdr3_aa: CASTDSYEQYF
cdr3_nt: TGTGCCAGCACCGACTCCTACGAGCAGTACTTC

clone_size: .
j_call: TRBJ1-6
d_call: .
v_call: TRBV30
cdr3_aa: CAWTGRLNNSPLHF
cdr3_nt: TGTGCCTGGACTGGACGGTTAAATAATTCACCCCTCCACTTT

clone_size: few
j_call: TRBJ2-5
d_call: .
v_call: TRBV28
cdr3_aa: CASTLGGANMRETQYF
cdr3_nt: TGTGCCAGCACCTTGGGGGGGGCCAATATGCGGGAGACCCAGTACTTC

clone_size: few
j_call: TRBJ2-2
d_call: TRBD1
v_call: TRBV6-5
cdr3_aa: CASSHRTGSTGELFF
cdr3_nt: TGTGCCAGCAGCCATCGGACAGGGAGCACCGGGGAGCTGTTTTTT

clone_size: .
j_call: TRBJ1-5
d_call: .
v_call: TRBV5-5
cdr3_aa: CASSVDGYQPQHF
cdr3_nt: TGTGCCAGCAGCGTTGACGGATATCAGCCCCAGCATTTT

clone_size: .
j_call: TRBJ2-5
d_call: TRBD2
v_call: TRBV5-4
cdr3_aa: CASKGGGLQETQYF
cdr3_nt: TGTGCCAGCAAGGGCGGGGGGTTACAAGAGACCCAGTACTTC

clone_size: many
j_call: TRBJ2-3
d_call: .
v_call: TRBV10-3
cdr3_aa: CAISEGSSSSTDTQYF
cdr3_nt: TGTGCCATCAGTGAGGGCAGCTCATCTAGCACAGATACGCAGTATTTT

clone_size: .
j_call: TRBJ2-3
d_call: .
v_call: TRBV20-1
cdr3_aa: CSASGGITDTQYF
cdr3_nt: TGCAGTGCTAGTGGGGGGATCACAGATACGCAGTATTTT

clone_size: few
j_call: TRBJ2-1
d_call: .
v_call: TRBV21-1
cdr3_aa: CASTRRDRTYNEQFF
cdr3_nt: TGTGCCAGCACCAGACGGGACAGAACCTACAATGAGCAGTTCTTC

clone_size: .
j_call: TRBJ2-1
d_call: TRBD1
v_call: TRBV30
cdr3_aa: CALSSRGTGNEQFF
cdr3_nt: TGTGCCCTGAGTTCAAGAGGGACAGGGAATGAGCAGTTCTTC

clone_size: many
j_call: TRBJ2-3
d_call: TRBD1
v_call: TRBV9
cdr3_aa: CASSAYSGTGKKDTQYF
cdr3_nt: TGTGCCAGCAGCGCATATTCCGGGACAGGGAAAAAGGATACGCAGTATTTT

clone_size: .
j_call: TRBJ1-4
d_call: .
v_call: TRBV6-6
cdr3_aa: CASSHRDPSGKLFF
cdr3_nt: TGTGCCAGCAGTCACCGGGACCCAAGCGGAAAACTGTTTTTT

clone_size: once
j_call: TRBJ2-3
d_call: .
v_call: TRBV20-1
cdr3_aa: CSARDSVTDTQYF
cdr3_nt: TGCAGTGCTCGGGACTCTGTCACAGATACGCAGTATTTT

clone_size: .
j_call: TRBJ2-2
d_call: .
v_call: TRBV29-1
cdr3_aa: CSVRTGRSGELFF
cdr3_nt: TGCAGCGTTCGAACAGGGCGATCCGGGGAGCTGTTTTTT

clone_size: .
j_call: TRBJ2-1
d_call: .
v_call: TRBV5-5
cdr3_aa: CASSRSPGLSSYNEQFF
cdr3_nt: TGTGCCAGCAGCAGATCACCGGGCCTTAGCTCCTACAATGAGCAGTTCTTC

clone_size: .
j_call: TRBJ2-5
d_call: TRBD2
v_call: TRBV3-1
cdr3_aa: CASSQVAGGLYQETQYF
cdr3_nt: TGTGCCAGCAGCCAAGTAGCGGGGGGTTTGTACCAAGAGACCCAGTACTTC

clone_size: few
j_call: TRBJ2-5
d_call: TRBD2
v_call: TRBV2
cdr3_aa: CASSEAGRGEEYF
cdr3_nt: TGTGCCAGCAGTGAAGCCGGCCGGGGGGAAGAGTACTTC

clone_size: .
j_call: TRBJ2-1
d_call: TRBD1
v_call: TRBV4-1
cdr3_aa: CASSQDGTGDGQFF
cdr3_nt: TGCGCCAGCAGCCAAGACGGGACAGGGGATGGGCAGTTCTTC

clone_size: .
j_call: TRBJ2-5
d_call: TRBD1
v_call: TRBV12-3/TRBV12-4
cdr3_aa: CASSPDTGGGETQYF
cdr3_nt: TGTGCCAGCAGTCCAGATACAGGGGGCGGGGAGACCCAGTACTTC

clone_size: few
j_call: TRBJ1-1
d_call: .
v_call: TRBV5-1
cdr3_aa: CASSPRSGNTEAFF
cdr3_nt: TGCGCCAGCAGCCCCAGGTCCGGAAACACTGAAGCTTTCTTT

clone_size: few
j_call: TRBJ1-1
d_call: .
v_call: TRBV27
cdr3_aa: CASSLQRSTEAFF
cdr3_nt: TGTGCCAGCAGTTTACAAAGGAGCACTGAAGCTTTCTTT

clone_size: .
j_call: TRBJ2-7
d_call: TRBD2
v_call: TRBV7-2
cdr3_aa: CASSQAGLDYEQYF
cdr3_nt: TGTGCCAGCAGCCAAGCGGGACTAGACTACGAGCAGTACTTC

clone_size: few
j_call: TRBJ1-1
d_call: .
v_call: TRBV12-3/TRBV12-4
cdr3_aa: CASSKQKNTEAFF
cdr3_nt: TGTGCCAGCAGCAAACAGAAGAACACTGAAGCTTTCTTT